Each of the 26 T cell receptor beta chains below was sequenced from the same sample in a study of beta chain features in type 1 diabetes. The study reverse transcribed the entire isolated RNA, so it sequenced expressed TCRB transcripts. Here immunoSEQ multiplex PCR was the method, and the copy in TCRdb shows in-frame clones only, minus some. The sample gives approximately 140,000 clones, 40% to 60% of which show up once; 0.35% to 0.45% is in the top ten. Sample: Tregs from blood. The origin of the receptors is a man aged 18 to 29 in good health.

There are a few counts of this clone. The rearrangement links TRBV10-3 to TRBJ2-1; D possibly corresponds to TRBD2 (5 bases). The CDR3 consists of 15 residues. Trimming shortened V by 2 bases and J by 5 bases, and 13 bases separated the two germline ends. CDR1 is ENHRY and CDR2 is SYGVKD in the germline V gene. CDR3 sequence reads: CAISERTPLNNEQFF. In nucleotides, the CDR3 is TGTGCCATCAGTGAGCGGACTCCCCTTAACAATGAGCAGTTCTTC.

The chain uses TRBV4-1 and TRBJ2-2; D may be TRBD1 (6 bases). V lost 3 bases, J lost 0 bases, and 11 bases lay in between. Germline V lookup: CDR1 MGHRA, CDR2 YSYEKL. CDR3 length: 16 residues. The CDR3: CASSHIRGTNTGELFF. As DNA, the CDR3 is TGCGCCAGCAGCCATATCAGGGGAACGAACACCGGGGAGCTGTTTTTT.

The V gene is TRBV29-1, the J gene TRBJ1-2, with 7 bases identical to TRBD1. The V and J ends lost 7 bases and 5 bases, in that order; junction bases with no gene match: 10. Germline lookup yields CDR1 SQVTM and CDR2 ANQGSEA. The length of the CDR3 is 13 residues. The CDR3 protein is CSGQDQGGYGYTF. CDR3 DNA: TGCAGCGGCCAAGATCAGGGGGGATATGGCTACACCTTC.

V gene TRBV5-1 combines with J gene TRBJ2-3; 12 bases fit TRBD2. The CDR3 covers 16 residues. The germline CDR1 and CDR2 sequences are SGHRS and YFSETQ. After removal of 0 bases from V and 8 bases from J, the junction contained 7 bases not matched to a gene. This chain's CDR3 is CASSLDPTSGSGTQYF. The CDR3, as DNA: TGCGCCAGCAGCTTGGATCCGACTAGCGGGAGTGGTACGCAGTATTTT.

The chain employs TRBV5-6 and TRBJ2-2, with 9 nucleotides matching TRBD1. The CDR3 covers 18 residues. V shed 4 bases, J shed 4 bases, and the junction held 14 bases outside the gene matches. Germline lookup yields CDR1 SGHDT and CDR2 YYEEEE. The CDR3: CASSREQGAVMLTGELFF. The CDR3 DNA reads as TGTGCCAGCAGCAGGGAACAGGGGGCGGTGATGCTCACCGGGGAGCTGTTTTTT.

This sequence joins TRBV5-6 and TRBJ2-7; 8 nucleotides match TRBD1. The CDR3 spans 14 residues. The V gene end was trimmed by 1 base and the J gene end by 4 bases; junction bases not matched to a gene: 4. CDR1 and CDR2 (germline): SGHDT, YYEEEE. DNA of the CDR3: TGTGCCAGCAGCTTGCTTGGACAGGGATACGAGCAGTACTTC. Its translation is CASSLLGQGYEQYF.

The J gene is TRBJ2-5, the V gene TRBV7-3, with unresolved D. From germline, CDR1 is SGHTA and CDR2 FQGTGA. This CDR3 is 13 amino acids long. Trimming left V 4 bases short and J 2 bases short, with 8 bases between. CDR3 region: CASSSGAQETQYF. The CDR3 nucleotides read TGTGCCAGCAGCTCGGGTGCACAAGAGACCCAGTACTTC. The full variable domain, in which reference TRBV7-3 and TRBJ2-5 provide the parts outside the CDR3, is GAGVSQTPSNKVTEKGKYVELRCDPISGHTALYWYRQSLGQGPEFLIYFQGTGAADDSGLPNDRFFAVRPEGSVSTLKIQRTERGDSAVYLCASSSGAQETQYFGPGTRLLVL.

This clone turned up a few times. The chain recombines TRBV5-4 with TRBJ2-3, with 7 bases matching TRBD1. This CDR3 contains 14 residues. V lost 2 bases to trimming and J lost 5 bases; unmatched junction nucleotides: 5. Germline CDR1 and CDR2: SGHNT and YYREEE (reference sequence). CDR3 in DNA: TGTGCCAGCAGCTTTGACAGGGAAGAAGATACGCAGTATTTT. Its translation is CASSFDREEDTQYF.

This clone has just a few counts. A junction boundary mismatches the germline segment, possibly from a read error. The V and J genes are TRBV5-1 and TRBJ2-2; maybe TRBD1 (6 bases). The CDR3 covers 16 residues. Germline CDR1 and CDR2: SGHRS and YFSETQ. CDR3 sequence: CASSLEGQVVTGVLFF. In DNA, the CDR3 is TGCGCCAGCAGCTTGGAGGGACAAGTGGTGACCGGGGTGCTGTTTTTT.

The genes are TRBV7-2 and TRBJ1-1; TRBD1 agrees at 7 bases. Trimming at V came to 6 bases and at J to 0 bases, leaving 4 bases not matched to a gene. Per germline, CDR1 SGHTA and CDR2 FQGNSA. CDR3 length equals 14 residues. CDR3 protein: CASRNRGMNTEAFF. CDR3 DNA sequence: TGTGCCAGCAGAAACAGGGGCATGAACACTGAAGCTTTCTTT. Full variable domain (outside the CDR3, taken from reference TRBV7-2 and TRBJ1-1): GAGVSQSPSNKVTEKGKDVELRCDPISGHTALYWYRQSLGQGLEFLIYFQGNSAPDKSGLPSDRFSAERTGGSVSTLTIQRTQQEDSAVYLCASRNRGMNTEAFFGQGTRLTVV.

This rearrangement joins TRBV6-6 to TRBJ1-5; a possible D gene is TRBD1 (6 bases). CDR3 size: 16 residues. Germline V CDR1 and CDR2: MNHNY, SVGAGI (reference sequence). V lost 2 bases to trimming and J lost 0 bases, with 11 bases between them. The CDR3 spells CASSYARTVSNQPQHF. Written as DNA, the CDR3 is TGTGCCAGCAGTTACGCCCGGACAGTTAGCAATCAGCCCCAGCATTTT.

The rearrangement links TRBV5-1 to TRBJ1-2; D call uncertain. The CDR3 length is 17 residues. Deletions cut 4 bases from V and 1 base from J, with 20 bases between. The germline V gene encodes CDR1 SGHRS and CDR2 YFSETQ. CDR3 sequence (DNA): TGCGCCAGCAGCCGAAGTCCTATAGCGACGGGTAACTATGGCTACACCTTC. Encoded protein: CASSRSPIATGNYGYTF.

V and J are TRBV6-1 and TRBJ2-7; 7 positions match TRBD2. CDR1 is MNHNS, CDR2 SASEGT, per germline. V gave up 6 bases and J gave up 0 bases; unmatched junction bases: 8. CDR3 size: 15 residues. CDR3 residues: CASSLLAQSSYEQYF. The CDR3 bases are TGTGCCAGCAGCTTACTAGCGCAAAGCTCCTACGAGCAGTACTTC.

The chain couples TRBV19 to TRBJ2-7; 11 positions agree with TRBD2. Germline assignment: CDR1 LNHDA and CDR2 SQIVND (reference sequence). There are 14 residues in the CDR3. With 3 bases clipped from V and 5 bases from J, the junction kept 3 bases outside the gene matches. Here the CDR3 DNA reads TGTGCCAGTAGTATTAGCGGGAGGGCCAACGAGCAGTACTTC. Translating gives CASSISGRANEQYF.

The chain links TRBV7-2 to TRBJ2-4; D is ambiguous. Germline-derived CDR1 and CDR2 are SGHTA and FQGNSA. The V end lost 5 bases, the J end lost 0 bases, and 11 bases lay between the germline ends. The CDR3 has 15 residues. In nucleotides, the CDR3 is TGTGCCAGCAGCCGCGACACCATAGCCAAAAACATTCAGTACTTC. This translates into CASSRDTIAKNIQYF.

This clone came up a few times. The chain recombines TRBV7-9 with TRBJ1-1; D gene unclear. Trimming shortened V by 8 bases and J by 0 bases, and 10 bases separated the two germline ends. This CDR3 comprises 13 residues. Germline CDR1 and CDR2: SEHNR and FQNEAQ (reference sequence). The CDR3 sequence: CASLRVMNTEAFF. CDR3 DNA: TGTGCCAGCTTAAGAGTCATGAACACTGAAGCTTTCTTT.

J is TRBJ1-3 and V is TRBV6-1, with D tentatively TRBD1 (5 bases). CDR3 length: 12 amino acids. The V end was cut by 8 bases, the J end by 8 bases, with 13 bases between. Germline V gene data show CDR1 as MNHNS and CDR2 as SASEGT. In DNA form, the CDR3 reads TGTGCCAGCGGAAAGGGGTCGGACACCATATATTTT. Amino acid sequence: CASGKGSDTIYF.

The chain has TRBV18 and TRBJ2-5; TRBD1 aligns across 7 bases. Per the germline V gene, CDR1 is KGHSH and CDR2 is LQKENI. V shed 0 bases, J shed 4 bases, and the junction held 5 bases outside the gene matches. This CDR3 contains 15 residues. The CDR3 here is CASSPPTGTRETQYF. CDR3 DNA: TGTGCCAGCTCACCACCGACAGGGACGCGAGAGACCCAGTACTTC.

This clone was counted a few times. The rearrangement joins TRBV6-1 to TRBJ1-1; D might be TRBD1 (5 bases). V lost 3 bases and J 3 bases, leaving 14 bases between the germline ends. Looked up from germline, CDR1 is MNHNS and CDR2 is SASEGT. The CDR3 runs to 15 residues. CDR3 DNA sequence: TGTGCCAGCAGTGATGCGGGGCGGAGGTACACTGAAGCTTTCTTT. This gives the protein CASSDAGRRYTEAFF.

This clone was observed a handful of times. The chain employs TRBV10-2 and TRBJ2-7; 9 nucleotides line up with TRBD1. The length of the CDR3 is 14 residues. Per the germline V gene, CDR1 is WSHSY and CDR2 is SAAADI. The V and J ends lost 11 bases and 2 bases, in that order; junction bases with no gene match: 10. The CDR3 protein is CACRGGTGTYEQYF. CDR3 DNA: TGCGCCTGCCGGGGAGGGACAGGGACCTACGAGCAGTACTTC.

The chain recombines TRBV13 with TRBJ2-2, with 9 bases lining up with TRBD2. V lost 0 bases and J lost 2; bases outside the gene matches: 7. Germline V gives CDR1 PRHDT, CDR2 FYEKMQ (reference sequence). There are 18 residues in the CDR3. The DNA of the CDR3 is TGTGCCAGCAGCTTAGGCCGGAGACTAGCGGAAAACACCGGGGAGCTGTTTTTT. Translating it yields CASSLGRRLAENTGELFF.

A few counts support this clone. The V call is TRBV6-5, the J call TRBJ1-6; 7 positions agree with TRBD1. CDR1 and CDR2 (germline): MNHEY, SVGAGI. The CDR3 spans 15 residues. Trimming took 6 bases from V and 6 from J; bases not matched to a gene: 8. CDR3 DNA: TGTGCCAGCAGACCTGGACAGGATCCTAATTCACCCCTCCACTTT. As protein: CASRPGQDPNSPLHF.

This clone showed up just once. V and J are TRBV6-1 and TRBJ1-1; the D is unclear. This CDR3 is built from 14 residues. Per germline, CDR1 MNHNS and CDR2 SASEGT. Deletions cut 2 bases from V and 0 bases from J, with 7 bases between. CDR3 bases: TGTGCCAGCAGTGAACCAGGTCTGAACACTGAAGCTTTCTTT. Translated: CASSEPGLNTEAFF.

This clone was detected only once. The chain has TRBV2 and TRBJ1-5, with D perhaps matching TRBD1 (5 bases). CDR3 size: 15 residues. Per germline, CDR1 SNHLY and CDR2 FYNNEI. The V and J ends lost 1 base and 2 bases respectively, with 9 bases between them. The CDR3 sequence: CASSEGGGGNQPQHF. The DNA for the CDR3 is TGTGCCAGCAGTGAAGGGGGGGGTGGCAATCAGCCCCAGCATTTT.

This clone was found once. The chain has TRBV15 and TRBJ2-1, with 10 positions matching TRBD2. V was clipped by 1 base and J by 4 bases; unmatched bases: 10. Looked up from germline, CDR1 is LNHNV and CDR2 is YYDKDF (reference sequence). The CDR3 extends over 18 amino acids. The CDR3 bases are TGTGCCACCAGCAGAGGGATTCATGAACTAGCGGGATACAATGAGCAGTTCTTC. This gives the protein CATSRGIHELAGYNEQFF.

The rearrangement links TRBV5-1 to TRBJ2-1; a weak D match, TRBD2 (6 bases). V was clipped by 4 bases and J by 8 bases, with 13 bases between them. Looked up from germline, CDR1 is SGHRS and CDR2 is YFSETQ. The CDR3 runs 13 residues. The CDR3 reads CASSGGVLHEQFF. The CDR3 DNA reads TGCGCCAGCAGCGGCGGGGTGCTCCATGAGCAGTTCTTC.